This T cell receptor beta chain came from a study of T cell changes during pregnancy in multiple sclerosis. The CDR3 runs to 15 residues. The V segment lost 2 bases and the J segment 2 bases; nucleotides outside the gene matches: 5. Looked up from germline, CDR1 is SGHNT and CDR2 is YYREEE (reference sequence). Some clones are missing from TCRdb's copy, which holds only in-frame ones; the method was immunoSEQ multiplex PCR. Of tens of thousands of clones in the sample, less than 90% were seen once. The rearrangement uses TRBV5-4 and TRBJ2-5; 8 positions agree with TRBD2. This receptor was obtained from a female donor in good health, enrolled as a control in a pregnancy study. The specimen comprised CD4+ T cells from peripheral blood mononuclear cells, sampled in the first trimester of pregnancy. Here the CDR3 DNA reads TGTGCCAGCAGCTTAGAAGCGGGGGTTCAAGAGACCCAGTACTTC. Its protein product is CASSLEAGVQETQYF.